The table lists the clone carrying this T cell receptor (beta chain) with a few counts. Its matching antigen is unknown. A sample-barcoded 5' primer and a J-beta primer mix were used in a second PCR of about 7 to 11 cycles. A single record per CDR3 protein comes from TCRdb applying MiXCR to the 5' RACE reads. The table lists roughly 700,000 distinct CDR3 sequences, 25% of them singletons. This CDR3 is built from 16 residues. Losses at the gene ends were 0 bases for V and 2 bases for J; bases not matched to a gene: 7. The germline V gene has CDR1 SGHTA and CDR2 FQGTGA. This record belongs to a study of blood T cells in healthy people across ages. Study-level results: Shifts in expanded clonotypes may have been confounded by donor CMV status, which was unknown.

The sample was also reused in another study, on T cells of mothers and their children. In that study: The study found slightly higher but non-significant overlap in related versus unrelated mother-child pairs.

This TCR was recovered from a boy younger than 18 in good health. This chain uses TRBV7-3 with TRBJ2-7, with 7 bases matching TRBD1. Sequenced input: blood. The CDR3 sequence: CASSLTLGTEPYEQYF. As DNA, the CDR3 is TGTGCCAGCAGCTTAACTTTAGGGACAGAGCCCTACGAGCAGTACTTC. Full variable domain (outside the CDR3, taken from reference TRBV7-3 and TRBJ2-7): GAGVSQTPSNKVTEKGKYVELRCDPISGHTALYWYRQSLGQGPEFLIYFQGTGAADDSGLPNDRFFAVRPEGSVSTLKIQRTERGDSAVYLCASSLTLGTEPYEQYFGPGTRLTVT.